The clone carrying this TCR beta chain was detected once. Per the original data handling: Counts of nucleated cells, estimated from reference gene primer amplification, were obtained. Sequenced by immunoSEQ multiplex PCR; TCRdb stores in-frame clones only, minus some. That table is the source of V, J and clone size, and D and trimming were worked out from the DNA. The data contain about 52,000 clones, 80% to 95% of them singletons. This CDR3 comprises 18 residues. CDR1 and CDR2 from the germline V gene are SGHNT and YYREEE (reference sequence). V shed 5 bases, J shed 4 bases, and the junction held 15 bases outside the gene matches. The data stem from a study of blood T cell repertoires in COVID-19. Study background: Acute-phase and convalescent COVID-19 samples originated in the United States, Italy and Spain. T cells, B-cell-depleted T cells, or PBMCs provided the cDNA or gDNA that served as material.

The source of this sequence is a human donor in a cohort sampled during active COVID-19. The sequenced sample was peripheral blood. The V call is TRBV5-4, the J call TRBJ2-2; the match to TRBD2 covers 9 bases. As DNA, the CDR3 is TGTGCCAGCAGGATTGAGAAAACAGCGGGAGGTCCCACCGGGGAGCTGTTTTTT. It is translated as CASRIEKTAGGPTGELFF.